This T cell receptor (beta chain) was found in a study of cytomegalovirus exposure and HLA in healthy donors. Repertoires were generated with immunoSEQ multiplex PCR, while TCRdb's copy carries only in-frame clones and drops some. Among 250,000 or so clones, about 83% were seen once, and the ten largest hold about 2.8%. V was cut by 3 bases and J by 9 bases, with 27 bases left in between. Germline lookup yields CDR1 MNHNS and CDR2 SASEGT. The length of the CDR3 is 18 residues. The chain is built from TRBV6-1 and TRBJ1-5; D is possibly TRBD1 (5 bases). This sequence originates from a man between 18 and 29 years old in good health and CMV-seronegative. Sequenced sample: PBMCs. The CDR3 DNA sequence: TGTGCCAGCAGTGAGTCCCCGTGGAGTTCAGGGTCCGACGGGCCCCAGCATTTT. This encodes CASSESPWSSGSDGPQHF.